This TCR beta chain appears in the sequencing data of a study of Ad26.COV2.S vaccination and SARS-CoV-2 variants. In the study overall: Intramuscular Ad26.COV2.S doses were given once or twice, 56 days apart. Study-level points and caveats: TCR breadth and depth analyses may have underestimated total T cell responses. Once vaccination had occurred, spike-specific CD8+ and CD4+ T cell responses reportedly showed substantial breadth.

Sample treatment: about 20 received Ad26.COV2.S at low or high dose, single or two shots; 5 received placebo; per-sample allocation not given. Following the first vaccine or placebo injection, samples were taken on day 63. A remark on this clone: Its antigen is not known.

The data were produced by immunoSEQ multiplex PCR, yet TCRdb's version contains in-frame clones alone and is incomplete. The sample gives 380,000 or so clones, approximately 90% of which show up once; 5% is in the top ten. Trimming at V came to 5 bases and at J to 4 bases, leaving 9 bases not matched to a gene. Germline lookup yields CDR1 LNHNV and CDR2 YYDKDF (reference sequence). CDR3 length: 15 amino acids. The TCR originated in a person aged 18-65 years who received the Ad26.COV2.S COVID-19 vaccine or a placebo. Sequencing used peripheral blood, obtained in a trial of Ad26.COV2.S vaccine versus placebo. The V and J genes are TRBV15 and TRBJ1-1, with 8 bases aligning to TRBD1. Written as DNA, the CDR3 is TGTGCCACCAGCCCATCCAGGGGGCTGGGCACTGAAGCTTTCTTT. It is translated as CATSPSRGLGTEAFF.